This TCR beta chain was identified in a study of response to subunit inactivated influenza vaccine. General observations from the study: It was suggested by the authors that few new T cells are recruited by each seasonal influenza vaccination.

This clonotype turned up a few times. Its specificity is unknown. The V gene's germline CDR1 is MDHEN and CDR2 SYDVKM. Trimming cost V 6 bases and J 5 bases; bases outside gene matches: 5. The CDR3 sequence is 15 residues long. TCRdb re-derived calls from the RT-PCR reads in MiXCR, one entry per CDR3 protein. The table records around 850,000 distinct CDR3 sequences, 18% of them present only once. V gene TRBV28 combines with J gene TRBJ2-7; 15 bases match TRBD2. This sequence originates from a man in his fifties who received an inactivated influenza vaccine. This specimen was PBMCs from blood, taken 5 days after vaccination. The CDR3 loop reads CASSPGTSGRNEQYF. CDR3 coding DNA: TGTGCCAGCAGCCCCGGGACTAGCGGGAGGAACGAGCAGTACTTC.